This TCR beta chain was retrieved from a study of radiation and T cells in renal cell carcinoma. General study findings and limits: In nephrectomy-only tumors, top 100 clonotypes averaged around 40%, versus 54% irradiated. Dominant CDR3 motifs were more common in irradiated tumors than controls. In blood, top tumor clones expanded by 2 weeks, shrinking by 4.

This clone was found a few times. The antigen is undetermined. The table came from immunoSEQ multiplex PCR; TCRdb's copy has only in-frame clones and leaves some out. Among 10,000 to 15,000 clones, around 30% were seen once, and the ten largest hold 15%. V shed 0 bases, J shed 1 base, and the junction held 4 bases outside the gene matches. The CDR3 sequence is 16 residues long. Looked up from germline, CDR1 is SGHNT and CDR2 is YENEEA. As to treatment: 15 Gy SBRT to primary tumor, nephrectomy 4 weeks later. The tumor was a clear cell renal cell carcinoma. This TCR came from a man aged 55 to 70 with renal cell carcinoma. The rearrangement uses TRBV11-3 and TRBJ2-5; 8 positions agree with TRBD2. The specimen was tumor tissue, collected from a patient whose treatment included radiotherapy and nephrectomy. This CDR3 reads CASSLERGAGQETQYF. CDR3 nucleotides: TGTGCCAGCAGCTTAGAGCGGGGGGCTGGCCAAGAGACCCAGTACTTC.